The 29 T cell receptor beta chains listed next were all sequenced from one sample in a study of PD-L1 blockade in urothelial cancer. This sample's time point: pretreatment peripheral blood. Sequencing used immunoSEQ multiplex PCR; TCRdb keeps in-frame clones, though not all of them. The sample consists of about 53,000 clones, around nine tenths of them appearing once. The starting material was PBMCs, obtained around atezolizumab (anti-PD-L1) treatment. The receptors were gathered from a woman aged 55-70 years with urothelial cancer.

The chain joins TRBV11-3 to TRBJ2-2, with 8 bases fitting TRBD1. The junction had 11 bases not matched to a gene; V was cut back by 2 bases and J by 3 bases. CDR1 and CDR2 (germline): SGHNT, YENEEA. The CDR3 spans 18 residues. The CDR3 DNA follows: TGTGCCAGCAGCTTATATTCCGGGCAGGGGGCCGACACCGGGGAGCTGTTTTTT. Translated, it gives CASSLYSGQGADTGELFF.

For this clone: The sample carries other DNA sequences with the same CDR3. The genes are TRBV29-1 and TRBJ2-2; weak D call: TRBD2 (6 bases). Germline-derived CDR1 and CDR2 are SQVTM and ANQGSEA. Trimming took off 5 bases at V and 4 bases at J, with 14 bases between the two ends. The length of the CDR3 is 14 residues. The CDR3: CSVKKGGLTGELFF. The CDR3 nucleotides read TGCAGCGTTAAGAAAGGAGGGCTCACCGGGGAGCTGTTTTTT.

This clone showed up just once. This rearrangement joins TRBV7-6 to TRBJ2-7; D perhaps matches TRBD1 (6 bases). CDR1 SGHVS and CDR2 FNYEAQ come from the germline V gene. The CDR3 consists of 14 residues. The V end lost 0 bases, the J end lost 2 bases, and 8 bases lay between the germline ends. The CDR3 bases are TGTGCCAGCAGCTTAGCGGGGGCGACCTACGAGCAGTACTTC. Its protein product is CASSLAGATYEQYF.

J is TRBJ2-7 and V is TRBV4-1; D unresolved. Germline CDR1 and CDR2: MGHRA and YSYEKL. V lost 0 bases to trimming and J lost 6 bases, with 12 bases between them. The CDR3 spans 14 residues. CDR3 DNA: TGCGCCAGCAGCCAAGATAGTCGGAGAGGCGAGCAGTACTTC. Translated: CASSQDSRRGEQYF.

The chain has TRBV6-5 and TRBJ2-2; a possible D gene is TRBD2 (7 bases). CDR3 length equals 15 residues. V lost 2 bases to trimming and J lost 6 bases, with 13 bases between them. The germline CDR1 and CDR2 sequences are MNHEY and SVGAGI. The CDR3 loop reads CASSYRGGASGELFF. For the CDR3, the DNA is TGTGCCAGCAGTTACAGGGGGGGGGCCTCCGGGGAGCTGTTTTTT.

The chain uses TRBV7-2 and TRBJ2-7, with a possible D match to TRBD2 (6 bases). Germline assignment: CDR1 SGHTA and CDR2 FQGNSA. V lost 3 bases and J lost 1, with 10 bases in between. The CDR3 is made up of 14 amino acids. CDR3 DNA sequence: TGTGCCAGCAGCTTTTCTAGCGCTTCCTACGAGCAGTACTTC. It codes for CASSFSSASYEQYF. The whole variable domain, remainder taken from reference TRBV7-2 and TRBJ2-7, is GAGVSQSPSNKVTEKGKDVELRCDPISGHTALYWYRQSLGQGLEFLIYFQGNSAPDKSGLPSDRFSAERTGGSVSTLTIQRTQQEDSAVYLCASSFSSASYEQYFGPGTRLTVT.

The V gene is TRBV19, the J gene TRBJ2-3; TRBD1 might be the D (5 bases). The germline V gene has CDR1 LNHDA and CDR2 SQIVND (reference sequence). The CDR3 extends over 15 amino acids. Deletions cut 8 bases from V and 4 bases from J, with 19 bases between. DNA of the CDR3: TGTGCCAGTCGAGATAGACAGTCCGTCTCAGATACGCAGTATTTT. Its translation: CASRDRQSVSDTQYF.

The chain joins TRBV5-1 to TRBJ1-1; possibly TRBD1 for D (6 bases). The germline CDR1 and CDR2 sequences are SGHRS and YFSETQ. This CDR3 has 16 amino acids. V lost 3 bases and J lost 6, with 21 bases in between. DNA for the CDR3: TGCGCCAGCAGCTCCAGTCCCATTCACAGGGCCCCTGAAGCTTTCTTT. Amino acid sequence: CASSSSPIHRAPEAFF.

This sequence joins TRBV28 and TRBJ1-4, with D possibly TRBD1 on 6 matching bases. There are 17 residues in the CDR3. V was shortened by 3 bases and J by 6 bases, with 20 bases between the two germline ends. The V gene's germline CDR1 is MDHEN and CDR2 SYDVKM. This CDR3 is CASSLGARGRDYEKLFF. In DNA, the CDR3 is TGTGCCAGCAGTTTGGGGGCGCGGGGGCGCGACTATGAAAAACTGTTTTTT.

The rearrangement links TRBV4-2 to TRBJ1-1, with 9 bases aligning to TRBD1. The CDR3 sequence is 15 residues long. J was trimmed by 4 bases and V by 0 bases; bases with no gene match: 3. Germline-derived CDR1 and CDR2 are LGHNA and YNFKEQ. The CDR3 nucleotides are TGTGCCAGCAGCCAAGATACAGGGGGCTTCACTGAAGCTTTCTTT. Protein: CASSQDTGGFTEAFF.

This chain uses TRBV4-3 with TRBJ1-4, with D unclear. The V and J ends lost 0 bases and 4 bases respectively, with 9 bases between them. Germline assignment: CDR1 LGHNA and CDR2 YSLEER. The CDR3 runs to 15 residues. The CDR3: CASSQDRAGNEKLFF. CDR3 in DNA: TGCGCCAGCAGCCAAGATAGGGCGGGTAATGAAAAACTGTTTTTT.

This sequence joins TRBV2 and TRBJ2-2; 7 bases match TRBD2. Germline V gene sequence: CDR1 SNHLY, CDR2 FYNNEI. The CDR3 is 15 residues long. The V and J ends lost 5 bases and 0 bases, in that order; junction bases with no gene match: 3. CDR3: CASSSGTTNTGELFF. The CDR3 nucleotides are TGTGCCAGCAGTTCCGGGACTACGAACACCGGGGAGCTGTTTTTT. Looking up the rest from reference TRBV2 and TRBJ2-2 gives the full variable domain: EPEVTQTPSHQVTQMGQEVILRCVPISNHLYFYWYRQILGQKVEFLVSFYNNEISEKSEIFDDQFSVERPDGSNFTLKIRSTKLEDSAMYFCASSSGTTNTGELFFGEGSRLTVL.

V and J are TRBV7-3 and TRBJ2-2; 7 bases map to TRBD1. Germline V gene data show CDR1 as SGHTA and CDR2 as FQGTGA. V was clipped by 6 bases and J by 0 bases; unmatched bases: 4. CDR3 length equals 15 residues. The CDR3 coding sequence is TGTGCCAGCAGTCAACAGGGGCCGAACACCGGGGAGCTGTTTTTT. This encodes CASSQQGPNTGELFF. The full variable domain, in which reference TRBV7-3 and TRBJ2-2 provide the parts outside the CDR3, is GAGVSQTPSNKVTEKGKYVELRCDPISGHTALYWYRQSLGQGPEFLIYFQGTGAADDSGLPNDRFFAVRPEGSVSTLKIQRTERGDSAVYLCASSQQGPNTGELFFGEGSRLTVL.

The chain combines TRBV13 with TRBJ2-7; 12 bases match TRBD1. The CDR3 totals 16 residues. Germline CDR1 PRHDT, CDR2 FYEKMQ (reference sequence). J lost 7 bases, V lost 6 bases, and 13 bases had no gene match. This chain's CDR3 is CASSYKGQGAGVEQYF. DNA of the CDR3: TGTGCCAGCAGTTATAAGGGACAGGGGGCGGGAGTGGAGCAGTACTTC.

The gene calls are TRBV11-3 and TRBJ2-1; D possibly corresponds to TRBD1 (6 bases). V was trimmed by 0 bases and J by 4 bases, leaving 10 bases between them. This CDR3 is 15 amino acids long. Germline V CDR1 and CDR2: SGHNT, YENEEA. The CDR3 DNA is TGTGCCAGCAGCTTAGATCGACAGGTTTACAATGAGCAGTTCTTC. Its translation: CASSLDRQVYNEQFF.

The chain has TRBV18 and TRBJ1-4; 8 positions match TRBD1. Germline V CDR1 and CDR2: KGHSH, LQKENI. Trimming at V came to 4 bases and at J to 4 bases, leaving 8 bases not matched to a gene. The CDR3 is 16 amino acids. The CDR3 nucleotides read TGTGCCAGCTCACACGATCGGACAGGGTTTAATGAAAAACTGTTTTTT. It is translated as CASSHDRTGFNEKLFF.

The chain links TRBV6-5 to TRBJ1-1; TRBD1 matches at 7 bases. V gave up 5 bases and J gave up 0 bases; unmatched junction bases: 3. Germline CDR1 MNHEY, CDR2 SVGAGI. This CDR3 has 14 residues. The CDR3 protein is CASSRDSLNTEAFF. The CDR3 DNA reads TGTGCCAGCAGTCGGGACAGTCTGAACACTGAAGCTTTCTTT.

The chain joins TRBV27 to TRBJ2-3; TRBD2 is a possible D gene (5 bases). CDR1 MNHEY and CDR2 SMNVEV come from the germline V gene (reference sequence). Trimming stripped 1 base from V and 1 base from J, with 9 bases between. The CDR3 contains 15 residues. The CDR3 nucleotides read TGTGCCAGCAGTTTATGGGAGTCTGGCACAGATACGCAGTATTTT. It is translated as CASSLWESGTDTQYF.

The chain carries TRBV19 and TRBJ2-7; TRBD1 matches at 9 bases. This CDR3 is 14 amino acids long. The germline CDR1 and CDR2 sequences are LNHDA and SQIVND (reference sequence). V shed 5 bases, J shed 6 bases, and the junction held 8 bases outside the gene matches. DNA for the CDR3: TGTGCCAGTAGTTCCAACAGGGGGCTCAGCGAGCAGTACTTC. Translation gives CASSSNRGLSEQYF.

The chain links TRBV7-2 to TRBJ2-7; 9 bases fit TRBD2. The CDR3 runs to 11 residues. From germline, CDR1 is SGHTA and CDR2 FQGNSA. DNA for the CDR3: TGTGGGCGCGGGAGGGGGTACGAGCAGTACTTC. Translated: CGRGRGYEQYF.

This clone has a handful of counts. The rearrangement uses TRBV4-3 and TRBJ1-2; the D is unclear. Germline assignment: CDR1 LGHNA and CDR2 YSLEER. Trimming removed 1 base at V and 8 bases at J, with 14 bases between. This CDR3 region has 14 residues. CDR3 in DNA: TGCGCCAGCAGCCAAGTTGGTACAACCGGGGGCTACACCTTC. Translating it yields CASSQVGTTGGYTF.

The CDR3 region is CASSESLSGGVGTDTQYF. CDR3 sequence (DNA): TGCGCCAGCAGTGAGTCACTAAGCGGGGGAGTGGGCACAGATACGCAGTATTTT. V is TRBV10-2 and J is TRBJ2-3, with 8 bases aligning to TRBD2. The CDR3 is 18 amino acids. Germline values: CDR1 WSHSY, CDR2 SAAADI. J was trimmed by 1 base and V by 0 bases; bases with no gene match: 9.

For the CDR3, the DNA is TGTGCCAGCAGTGACAGGGACTCCTACGAGCAGTACTTC. It translates to CASSDRDSYEQYF. V is TRBV6-5 and J is TRBJ2-7; TRBD1 aligns across 7 bases. In germline, CDR1 is MNHEY, CDR2 SVGAGI. Germline trimming cut 5 bases from V and 0 bases from J; bases unmatched to any gene: 1. This CDR3 is 13 amino acids long.

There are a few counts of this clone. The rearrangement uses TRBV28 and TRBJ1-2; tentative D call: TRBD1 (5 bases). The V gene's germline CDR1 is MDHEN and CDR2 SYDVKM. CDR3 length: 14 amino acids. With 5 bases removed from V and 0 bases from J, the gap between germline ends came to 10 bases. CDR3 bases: TGTGCCAGCAGTCTACAACAGGCTAACTATGGCTACACCTTC. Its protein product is CASSLQQANYGYTF.

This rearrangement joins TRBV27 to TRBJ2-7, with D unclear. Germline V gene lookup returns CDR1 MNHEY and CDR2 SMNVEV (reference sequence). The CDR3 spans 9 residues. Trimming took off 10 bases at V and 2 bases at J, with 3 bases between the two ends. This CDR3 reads CATAYEQYF. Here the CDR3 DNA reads TGTGCCACCGCCTACGAGCAGTACTTC.

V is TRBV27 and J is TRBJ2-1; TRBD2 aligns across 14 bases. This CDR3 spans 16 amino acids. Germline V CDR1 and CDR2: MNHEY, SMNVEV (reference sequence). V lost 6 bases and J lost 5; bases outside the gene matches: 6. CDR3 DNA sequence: TGTGCCAGCAGACGACTAGCGGGAGGGCCGGACAATGAGCAGTTCTTC. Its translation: CASRRLAGGPDNEQFF.

CDR3 nucleotides: TGTGCCAGCAGTGTTATGACTAGCCCCGGGGAGCTGTTTTTT. Amino acids: CASSVMTSPGELFF. V and J are TRBV2 and TRBJ2-2; 7 bases align to TRBD2. The length of the CDR3 is 14 residues. Germline V gene sequence: CDR1 SNHLY, CDR2 FYNNEI. The V segment lost 4 bases and the J segment 6 bases; nucleotides outside the gene matches: 5.

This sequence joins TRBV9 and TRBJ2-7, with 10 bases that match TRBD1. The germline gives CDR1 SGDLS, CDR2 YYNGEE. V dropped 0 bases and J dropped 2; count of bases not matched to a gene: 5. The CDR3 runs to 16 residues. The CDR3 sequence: CASSVGGTGAPYEQYF. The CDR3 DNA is TGTGCCAGCAGCGTAGGAGGGACAGGGGCCCCCTACGAGCAGTACTTC.

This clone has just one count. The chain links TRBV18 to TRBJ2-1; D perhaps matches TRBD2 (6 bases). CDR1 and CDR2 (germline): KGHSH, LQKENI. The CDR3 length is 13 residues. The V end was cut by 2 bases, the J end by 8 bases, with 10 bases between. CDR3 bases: TGTGCCAGCTCACCAGGGACTCACGATGAGCAGTTCTTC. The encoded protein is CASSPGTHDEQFF.